The 9 T cell receptor beta chains below were found in one sample sequenced in a study of blood T cell repertoires in COVID-19. The table came from immunoSEQ multiplex PCR; TCRdb's copy has only in-frame clones and leaves some out. The sample contains 200,000 or so clones, about 82% of which appear only once. Sequencing was done on a sample of peripheral blood. The receptors were gathered from a woman under 40 with acute or convalescent COVID-19.

This sequence joins TRBV12-3 or TRBV12-4 and TRBJ2-7, with D possibly being TRBD2 (6 bases). This CDR3 region has 13 residues. V dropped 3 bases and J dropped 6 bases, with 12 bases sitting between them. The CDR3 nucleotides read TGTGCCAGCAGTTTGGGGGGTTACGGCGAGCAGTACTTC. Translation gives CASSLGGYGEQYF.

This rearrangement joins TRBV14 to TRBJ2-4; TRBD2 matches 12 bases. This CDR3 comprises 16 residues. V dropped 4 bases and J dropped 7; count of bases not matched to a gene: 8. Germline CDR1 reads SGHDN; CDR2 reads FVKESK. The CDR3 coding sequence is TGTGCCAGCAGCCCGGGACTAGCGGGTTGGGGGAACATTCAGTACTTC. As protein: CASSPGLAGWGNIQYF.

The chain carries TRBV7-9 and TRBJ2-2; weak D call: TRBD1 (5 bases). Trimming pared 9 bases from V and 2 bases from J, leaving 16 bases between. The CDR3 loop spans 15 amino acids. The germline V gene encodes CDR1 SEHNR and CDR2 FQNEAQ (reference sequence). The CDR3 DNA reads as TGTGCCAGTCTATCGGACACCTCTAACACCGGGGAGCTGTTTTTT. It codes for CASLSDTSNTGELFF.

The V call is TRBV15, the J call TRBJ1-1; TRBD1 matches at 7 bases. After removal of 0 bases from V and 7 bases from J, the junction contained 2 bases not matched to a gene. This CDR3 spans 13 amino acids. Germline CDR1 reads LNHNV; CDR2 reads YYDKDF (reference sequence). The CDR3 sequence: CATSREGGSEAFF. The CDR3 DNA is TGTGCCACCAGCAGAGAAGGGGGCAGTGAAGCTTTCTTT.

The chain carries TRBV27 and TRBJ1-5; 9 nucleotides agree with TRBD1. Germline V gene sequence: CDR1 MNHEY, CDR2 SMNVEV (reference sequence). This CDR3 contains 16 residues. J gave up 9 bases and V 4 bases, and 13 bases lay outside the gene matches. CDR3 sequence reads: CASSSLGTGSLGPQHF. CDR3 nucleotides: TGTGCCAGCAGTTCCCTAGGGACAGGGTCCCTTGGGCCCCAGCATTTT.

CDR3 loop: CASSLGPGGGPRNEQFF. CDR3 in DNA: TGCGCCAGCAGCTTGGGCCCCGGGGGGGGGCCGAGAAATGAGCAGTTCTTC. This rearrangement joins TRBV5-1 to TRBJ2-1; 8 bases agree with TRBD2. With 0 bases clipped from V and 7 bases from J, the junction kept 12 bases outside the gene matches. This CDR3 is 17 amino acids long. Germline V gene sequence: CDR1 SGHRS, CDR2 YFSETQ.

This clone is a singleton in its sample. The rearrangement links TRBV6-2 or TRBV6-3 to TRBJ2-1, with TRBD2 matching 14 bases. With 6 bases clipped from V and 8 bases from J, the junction kept 6 bases outside the gene matches. The CDR3 loop spans 15 amino acids. Germline assignment: CDR1 MNHEY and CDR2 SVGEGT. DNA of the CDR3: TGTGCCAGCAGCCCGGGACTAGCGGGAGTCGATGAGCAGTTCTTC. Its translation: CASSPGLAGVDEQFF.

The J gene is TRBJ1-1, the V gene TRBV10-2; perhaps TRBD1 as D (6 bases). Looked up from germline, CDR1 is WSHSY and CDR2 is SAAADI. The V end was cut by 8 bases, the J end by 0 bases, with 10 bases between. The CDR3 has 13 amino acids. CDR3 sequence: CASGDRLNTEAFF. The DNA of the CDR3 is TGCGCCAGCGGAGACAGGTTGAACACTGAAGCTTTCTTT.

Here the CDR3 DNA reads TGTGCCAGCAGCATTATCGGGGGACAGGGAGTAACTGAAGCTTTCTTT. This codes for CASSIIGGQGVTEAFF. The chain joins TRBV7-2 to TRBJ1-1; TRBD1 matches at 9 bases. The CDR3 spans 16 residues. Germline assignment: CDR1 SGHTA and CDR2 FQGNSA. V lost 5 bases, J lost 5 bases, and 12 bases stayed unmatched.